The next 11 T cell receptor beta chains were all read from a single sample in a study of PD-L1 blockade in urothelial cancer. This table comes from immunoSEQ multiplex PCR, and its TCRdb copy is limited to in-frame clones, with some not included. The sample lists about 30,000 clones, about 89% occurring once. The time point: peripheral blood 6 weeks after treatment start. The sample consisted of PBMCs, taken around atezolizumab (anti-PD-L1) treatment. The receptors were gathered from a man aged 80 or over with urothelial cancer.

The chain couples TRBV14 to TRBJ1-1, with TRBD1 identical over 8 bases. The CDR3 contains 17 residues. Germline CDR1 SGHDN, CDR2 FVKESK. Germline trimming cut 4 bases from V and 4 bases from J; bases unmatched to any gene: 14. The CDR3, as DNA: TGTGCCAGCAGCCTATTATCTCTCACGACAGGGGCCACTGAAGCTTTCTTT. Its translation: CASSLLSLTTGATEAFF.

The chain joins TRBV27 to TRBJ2-7; 7 bases align to TRBD2. The CDR3 consists of 15 residues. Germline CDR1 reads MNHEY; CDR2 reads SMNVEV (reference sequence). Unmatched junction bases numbered 8, after V lost 2 bases and J lost 4 bases. The CDR3 DNA is TGTGCCAGCAGTTTAAAGGGGTGGCGGGAGTACGAGCAGTACTTC. Amino acid sequence: CASSLKGWREYEQYF.

In this sample, this clone turned up once. V gene TRBV18 combines with J gene TRBJ2-3; 7 bases match TRBD2. Per the germline V gene, CDR1 is KGHSH and CDR2 is LQKENI. V lost 3 bases to trimming and J lost 5 bases; unmatched junction nucleotides: 5. The CDR3 is made up of 14 amino acids. CDR3 amino acids: CASSPKWEGDTQYF. The CDR3 DNA reads as TGTGCCAGCTCACCTAAGTGGGAGGGAGATACGCAGTATTTT.

The chain is built from TRBV13 and TRBJ2-7; the D gene is possibly TRBD1 (6 bases). The germline V gene has CDR1 PRHDT and CDR2 FYEKMQ (reference sequence). Deletions cut 5 bases from V and 0 bases from J, with 14 bases between. The CDR3 extends over 15 amino acids. CDR3 bases: TGTGCCAGCAGCCCACAGGGTGGGAGCTCCTACGAGCAGTACTTC. Translated, it gives CASSPQGGSSYEQYF.

A single count supports this clone. The chain links TRBV7-9 to TRBJ2-3; TRBD2 might be the D (5 bases). The V end lost 5 bases, the J end lost 5 bases, and 17 bases lay between the germline ends. The CDR3 has 15 residues. Germline V gene data show CDR1 as SEHNR and CDR2 as FQNEAQ (reference sequence). For the CDR3, the DNA is TGTGCCAGCAGCCCGTACACGGGGAAACGAGATACGCAGTATTTT. Translated, it gives CASSPYTGKRDTQYF. The whole variable domain, filled in from reference TRBV7-9 and TRBJ2-3, reads DTGVSQNPRHKITKRGQNVTFRCDPISEHNRLYWYRQTLGQGPEFLTYFQNEAQLEKSRLLSDRFSAERPKGSFSTLEIQRTEQGDSAMYLCASSPYTGKRDTQYFGPGTRLTVL.

J is TRBJ1-2 and V is TRBV6-1; possibly TRBD1 for D (5 bases). Trimming shortened V by 3 bases and J by 8 bases, and 10 bases separated the two germline ends. CDR1 is MNHNS and CDR2 is SASEGT in the germline V gene. This CDR3 spans 12 amino acids. In DNA form, the CDR3 reads TGTGCCAGCAGTGACAGGGTCGGGGGCTACACCTTC. As protein: CASSDRVGGYTF.

The rearrangement links TRBV9 to TRBJ2-3, with 8 bases lining up with TRBD1. CDR3 length: 16 amino acids. V was clipped by 3 bases and J by 2 bases; unmatched bases: 8. Germline CDR1 SGDLS, CDR2 YYNGEE. CDR3 sequence reads: CASSDTSQGATDTQYF. CDR3 DNA: TGTGCCAGCAGCGATACTAGTCAGGGGGCCACAGATACGCAGTATTTT. Full variable domain (rest looked up from reference TRBV9 and TRBJ2-3): DSGVTQTPKHLITATGQRVTLRCSPRSGDLSVYWYQQSLDQGLQFLIQYYNGEERAKGNILERFSAQQFPDLHSELNLSSLELGDSALYFCASSDTSQGATDTQYFGPGTRLTVL.

This clone was found once. This chain uses TRBV5-6 with TRBJ2-1; the match to TRBD1 covers 10 bases. V shed 3 bases and J 5 bases; nucleotides not matched to a gene: 5. Germline V gene sequence: CDR1 SGHDT, CDR2 YYEEEE. The CDR3 length is 15 residues. CDR3: CASSSEGQGNNEQFF. CDR3 nucleotides: TGTGCCAGCAGCTCGGAGGGACAGGGGAACAATGAGCAGTTCTTC.

The rearrangement joins TRBV19 to TRBJ1-2; a possible D gene is TRBD1 (5 bases). The CDR3 is made up of 13 amino acids. V was trimmed by 9 bases and J by 2 bases, leaving 13 bases between them. CDR1 and CDR2 from the germline V gene are LNHDA and SQIVND (reference sequence). CDR3 coding DNA: TGTGCCAGGTCAAGGGGTTCGAACTATGGCTACACCTTC. This translates into CARSRGSNYGYTF.

The V gene is TRBV11-2, the J gene TRBJ2-5; TRBD2 is a possible D gene (5 bases). The CDR3 contains 16 residues. In germline, CDR1 is SGHAT, CDR2 FQNNGV. V lost 1 base, J lost 3 bases, and 15 bases lay in between. CDR3 region: CASSLVALRLKETQYF. The CDR3 DNA is TGTGCCAGCAGCTTAGTAGCGTTACGCTTGAAAGAGACCCAGTACTTC.

The count of this clone is one. The chain links TRBV11-2 to TRBJ2-7, with TRBD1 matching over 9 bases. This CDR3 is 15 amino acids long. Germline assignment: CDR1 SGHAT and CDR2 FQNNGV. V shed 5 bases and J 6 bases; nucleotides not matched to a gene: 11. Here the CDR3 DNA reads TGTGCCAGCAGCCCCAACTCCGGGACAGGGACCGAGCAGTACTTC. Its protein is CASSPNSGTGTEQYF.